A single sample is the source of the 16 T cell receptor beta chains below, sequenced in a study of OX40 agonist ivuxolimab in advanced cancers. Assay used: immunoSEQ multiplex PCR; TCRdb lists only in-frame clones, some missing. The sample carries around 99,000 clones, approximately 90% recorded once. The input for sequencing was CD4+ or CD8+ T cells sorted from blood, taken in a trial of the OX40 agonist ivuxolimab. The receptors stem from an adult with an advanced solid tumor such as melanoma, head and neck, liver or kidney cancer.

This rearrangement joins TRBV5-1 to TRBJ2-5; perhaps TRBD1 as D (5 bases). The CDR3 is 14 amino acids. The V and J ends lost 1 base and 0 bases respectively, with 7 bases between them. Germline CDR1 is SGHRS and CDR2 is YFSETQ. CDR3 amino acids: CASSLTGYQETQYF. The CDR3 bases are TGCGCCAGCAGCTTGACAGGCTACCAAGAGACCCAGTACTTC.

V is TRBV6-5 and J is TRBJ1-1; 7 bases are a match to TRBD1. The CDR3 is 14 amino acids. Trimming removed 6 bases from V and 2 bases from J; junction bases left unmatched: 6. From germline, CDR1 is MNHEY and CDR2 SVGAGI. CDR3 sequence reads: CASRMGTANTEAFF. The CDR3 DNA reads as TGTGCCAGCAGAATGGGGACAGCTAACACTGAAGCTTTCTTT.

This chain joins TRBV9 and TRBJ1-1; no clear D. The germline V gene encodes CDR1 SGDLS and CDR2 YYNGEE. The CDR3 covers 17 residues. V lost 0 bases to trimming and J lost 0 bases, with 15 bases between them. The CDR3 nucleotides read TGTGCCAGCAGCGTAGCGGCCGGGTTTCCGATGAACACTGAAGCTTTCTTT. It yields the protein CASSVAAGFPMNTEAFF.

The genes are TRBV19 and TRBJ2-7, with 14 bases identical to TRBD2. The V and J ends lost 7 bases and 2 bases, in that order; junction bases with no gene match: 13. Germline CDR1 is LNHDA and CDR2 is SQIVND (reference sequence). CDR3 length equals 18 residues. CDR3 in DNA: TGTGCCAGTACGGCCCATCCTGGGACTAGCGGGAGCACCTACGAGCAGTACTTC. Residues: CASTAHPGTSGSTYEQYF.

The rearrangement uses TRBV5-1 and TRBJ2-7; D remains ambiguous. Germline V gene lookup returns CDR1 SGHRS and CDR2 YFSETQ. V dropped 3 bases and J dropped 0 bases, with 7 bases sitting between them. There are 13 residues in the CDR3. CDR3 in amino acids: CASSSPSSYEQYF. In nucleotides, the CDR3 is TGCGCCAGCAGCTCCCCTAGCTCCTACGAGCAGTACTTC.

This clone was seen a few times. The V and J genes are TRBV7-8 and TRBJ1-5; 10 nucleotides align to TRBD1. Per germline, CDR1 SGHVS and CDR2 FQNEAQ. With 5 bases clipped from V and 2 bases from J, the junction kept 3 bases outside the gene matches. The CDR3 runs 15 residues. CDR3 bases: TGTGCCAGCAGCGCCGGGACAGGGGGCAATCAGCCCCAGCATTTT. Its protein product is CASSAGTGGNQPQHF.

This rearrangement joins TRBV7-9 to TRBJ1-1, with TRBD1 as a possible D gene (5 bases). Trimming cost V 3 bases and J 1 base, with 6 bases left between them. This CDR3 is built from 13 residues. Looked up from germline, CDR1 is SEHNR and CDR2 is FQNEAQ (reference sequence). The DNA for the CDR3 is TGTGCCAGCAGCTTCCAGGGGAACACTGAAGCTTTCTTT. Residues: CASSFQGNTEAFF.

This chain joins TRBV6-5 and TRBJ2-7; 8 nucleotides line up with TRBD1. V lost 6 bases and J lost 2; bases outside the gene matches: 9. Per the germline V gene, CDR1 is MNHEY and CDR2 is SVGAGI. The CDR3 length is 15 residues. The DNA of the CDR3 is TGTGCCAGCAGCCTACAGACAGGGGTAACCTACGAGCAGTACTTC. Translating it yields CASSLQTGVTYEQYF.

The CDR3 DNA reads TGTGCCAGCAGCCAAGAGGGGCAGGCGGGAGGTACCTCCTACGAGCAGTACTTC. This encodes CASSQEGQAGGTSYEQYF. The V call is TRBV4-2, the J call TRBJ2-5, with 8 bases lining up with TRBD2. The J call is doubtful: the DNA matches TRBJ2-7 better. CDR3 length equals 18 residues. CDR1 is LGHNA, CDR2 YNFKEQ, per germline.

The chain joins TRBV28 to TRBJ1-3; D ambiguous. This CDR3 spans 14 amino acids. Trimming pared 4 bases from V and 4 bases from J, leaving 11 bases between. Germline CDR1 is MDHEN and CDR2 is SYDVKM. CDR3 in DNA: TGTGCCAGCAGTTCCTCAGGACGCGGAAACACCATATATTTT. Residues: CASSSSGRGNTIYF.

The rearrangement uses TRBV5-8 and TRBJ1-2; D remains unclear. V was cut by 2 bases and J by 10 bases, with 9 bases left in between. CDR1 and CDR2 (germline): SGHTS, YDEGEE. The CDR3 loop spans 11 amino acids. The CDR3 region is CASSFDNDYTF. The CDR3 DNA follows: TGTGCCAGCAGCTTCGACAATGACTACACCTTC.

The chain uses TRBV7-9 and TRBJ2-3; 7 bases line up with TRBD1. The CDR3 totals 18 residues. The germline V gene has CDR1 SEHNR and CDR2 FQNEAQ (reference sequence). Trimming removed 2 bases from V and 0 bases from J; junction bases left unmatched: 11. For the CDR3, the DNA is TGTGCCAGCAGCTTACCCAACCGGGACAGCCCTAGCACAGATACGCAGTATTTT. Translated: CASSLPNRDSPSTDTQYF. Filled out from reference TRBV7-9 and TRBJ2-3, the complete variable domain reads DTGVSQNPRHKITKRGQNVTFRCDPISEHNRLYWYRQTLGQGPEFLTYFQNEAQLEKSRLLSDRFSAERPKGSFSTLEIQRTEQGDSAMYLCASSLPNRDSPSTDTQYFGPGTRLTVL.

This clone was observed many times. At one of its ends the junction is not consistent with the germline gene, which may arise from a read error. The chain recombines TRBV7-7 with TRBJ2-2; D gene uncertain. Germline CDR1 and CDR2: SSHAT and FNYEAQ (reference sequence). This CDR3 spans 14 amino acids. CDR3 sequence reads: CASSLVKDTGELFF. The CDR3 coding sequence is TGTGCTAGCAGCCTAGTAAAGGACACCGGGGAGCTGTTTTTT. The whole variable domain, remainder taken from reference TRBV7-7 and TRBJ2-2, is GAGVSQSPRYKVTKRGQDVTLRCDPISSHATLYWYQQALGQGPEFLTYFNYEAQPDKSGLPSDRFSAERPEGSISTLTIQRTEQRDSAMYRCASSLVKDTGELFFGEGSRLTVL.

V usage is TRBV28 and J usage is TRBJ1-5; 7 nucleotides align to TRBD1. The CDR3 length is 12 residues. The germline V gene encodes CDR1 MDHEN and CDR2 SYDVKM. The V gene end was trimmed by 7 bases and the J gene end by 4 bases; junction bases not matched to a gene: 1. The CDR3 reads CASKGQNQPQHF. In nucleotides, the CDR3 is TGTGCCAGCAAGGGACAGAATCAGCCCCAGCATTTT.

The CDR3 region is CASSLDLETQYF. CDR3 nucleotides: TGTGCCAGCAGCTTAGATCTAGAGACCCAGTACTTC. The chain links TRBV11-3 to TRBJ2-5; D not resolved. V lost 0 bases and J 4 bases, leaving 3 bases between the germline ends. The CDR3 consists of 12 residues. Germline V CDR1 and CDR2: SGHNT, YENEEA.

The chain employs TRBV28 and TRBJ2-1; possible D gene TRBD1, 6 bases. The CDR3 has 14 amino acids. CDR1 MDHEN and CDR2 SYDVKM come from the germline V gene. V shed 8 bases and J shed 4 bases, with 15 bases lying between them. CDR3 nucleotide sequence: TGTGCCAGCGCGCGGACAGCAGGGTACAATGAGCAGTTCTTC. Protein sequence: CASARTAGYNEQFF.